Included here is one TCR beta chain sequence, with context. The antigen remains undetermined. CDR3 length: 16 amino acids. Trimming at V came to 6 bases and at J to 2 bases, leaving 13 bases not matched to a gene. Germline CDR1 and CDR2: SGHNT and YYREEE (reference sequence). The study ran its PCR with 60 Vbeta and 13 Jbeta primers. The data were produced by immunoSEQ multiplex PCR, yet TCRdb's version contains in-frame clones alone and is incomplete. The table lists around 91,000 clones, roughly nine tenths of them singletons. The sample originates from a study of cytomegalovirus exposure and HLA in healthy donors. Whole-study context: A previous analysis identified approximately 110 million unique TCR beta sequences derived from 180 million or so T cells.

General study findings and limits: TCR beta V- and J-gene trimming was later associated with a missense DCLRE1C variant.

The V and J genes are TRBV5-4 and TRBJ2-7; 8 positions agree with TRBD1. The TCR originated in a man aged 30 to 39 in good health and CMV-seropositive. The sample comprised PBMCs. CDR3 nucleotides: TGTGCCAGCACCGACGAAAAGGGACAGGAAGCCTACGAGCAGTACTTC. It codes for CASTDEKGQEAYEQYF.